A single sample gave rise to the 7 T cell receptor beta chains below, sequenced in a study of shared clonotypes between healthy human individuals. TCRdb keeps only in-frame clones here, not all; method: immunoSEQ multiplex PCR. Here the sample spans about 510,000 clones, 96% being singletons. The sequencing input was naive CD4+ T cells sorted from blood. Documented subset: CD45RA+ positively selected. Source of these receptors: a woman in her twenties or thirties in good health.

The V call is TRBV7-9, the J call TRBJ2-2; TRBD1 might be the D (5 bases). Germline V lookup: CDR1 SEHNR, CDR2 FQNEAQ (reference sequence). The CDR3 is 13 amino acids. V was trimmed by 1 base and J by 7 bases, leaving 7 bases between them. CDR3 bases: TGTGCCAGCAGCTTAGGGACACTCGGGGAGCTGTTTTTT. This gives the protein CASSLGTLGELFF.

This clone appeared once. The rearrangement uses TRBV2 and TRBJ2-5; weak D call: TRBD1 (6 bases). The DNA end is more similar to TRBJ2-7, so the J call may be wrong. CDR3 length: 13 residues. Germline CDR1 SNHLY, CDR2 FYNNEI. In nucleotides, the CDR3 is TGTGCCAGCAGTTCGACAGGCACCTACGAGCAGTACTTC. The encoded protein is CASSSTGTYEQYF.

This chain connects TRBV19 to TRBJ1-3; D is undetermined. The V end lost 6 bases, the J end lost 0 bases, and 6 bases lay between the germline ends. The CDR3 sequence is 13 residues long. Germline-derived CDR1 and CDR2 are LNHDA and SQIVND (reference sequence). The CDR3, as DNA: TGTGCCAGTAGATGGAGCTCTGGAAACACCATATATTTT. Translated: CASRWSSGNTIYF.

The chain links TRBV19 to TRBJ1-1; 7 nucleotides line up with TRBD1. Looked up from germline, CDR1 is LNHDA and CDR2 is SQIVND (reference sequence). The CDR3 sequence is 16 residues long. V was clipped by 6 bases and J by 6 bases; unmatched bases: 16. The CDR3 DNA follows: TGTGCCAGTAGCCCCTATTCATCAGGGGGGGAGGCTGAAGCTTTCTTT. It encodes CASSPYSSGGEAEAFF.

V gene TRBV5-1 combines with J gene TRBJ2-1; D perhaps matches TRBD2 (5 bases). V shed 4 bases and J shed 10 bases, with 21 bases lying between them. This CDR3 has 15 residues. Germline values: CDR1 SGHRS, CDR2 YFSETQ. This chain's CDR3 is CASSPGPGMLGEQFF. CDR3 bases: TGCGCCAGCAGCCCCGGTCCCGGGATGCTGGGGGAGCAGTTCTTC.

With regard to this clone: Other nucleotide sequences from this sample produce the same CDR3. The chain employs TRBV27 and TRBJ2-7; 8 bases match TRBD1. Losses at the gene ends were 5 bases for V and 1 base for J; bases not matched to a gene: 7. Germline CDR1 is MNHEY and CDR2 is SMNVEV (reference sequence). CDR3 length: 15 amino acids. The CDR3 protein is CASSPRQGPSYEQYF. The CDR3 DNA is TGTGCCAGCAGTCCCCGACAGGGGCCGTCCTACGAGCAGTACTTC.

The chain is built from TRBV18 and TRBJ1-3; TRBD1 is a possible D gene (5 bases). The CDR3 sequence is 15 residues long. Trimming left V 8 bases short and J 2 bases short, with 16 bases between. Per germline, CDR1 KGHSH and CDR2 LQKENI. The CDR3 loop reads CASPAGGSPGNTIYF. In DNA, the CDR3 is TGTGCCAGCCCCGCCGGGGGATCCCCTGGAAACACCATATATTTT.